The rows below give T cell receptor beta chains drawn from one sample of a study of blood T cells in healthy people across ages. TCRdb reanalysed the 5' RACE reads using MiXCR and keeps one entry per CDR3 protein. The sample holds roughly 680,000 distinct CDR3 sequences, approximately 52% seen once. Sample: blood. The receptors were gathered from a woman aged 80 or older in good health. The CDR3 runs from the conserved cysteine through the conserved F or W. A D gene is named only where the DNA matches it firmly. Part of the rows lack a size; the others show once, few, many or a class for expanded clones.

j_gene: TRBJ2-4
d_gene: NA
abundance: NA
v_gene: TRBV12-3/TRBV12-4
CDR3aa: CASSIALTKNIQYF
CDR3nt: TGTGCCAGCAGCATCGCCTTAACCAAAAACATTCAGTACTTC

j_gene: TRBJ2-6
d_gene: NA
abundance: NA
v_gene: TRBV29-1
CDR3aa: CSVDTPGPSGANVLTF
CDR3nt: TGCAGCGTGGATACGCCAGGGCCCTCTGGGGCCAACGTCCTGACTTTC

j_gene: TRBJ2-5
d_gene: NA
abundance: few
v_gene: TRBV6-2/TRBV6-3
CDR3aa: CASSSTGREGTQYF
CDR3nt: TGTGCCAGCAGTTCCACCGGGAGAGAAGGGACCCAGTACTTC

j_gene: TRBJ2-3
d_gene: TRBD2
abundance: NA
v_gene: TRBV7-3
CDR3aa: CASSNKSGGSDTQYF
CDR3nt: TGTGCCAGCAGCAATAAAAGCGGGGGCTCAGATACGCAGTATTTT

j_gene: TRBJ2-1
d_gene: NA
abundance: NA
v_gene: TRBV5-1
CDR3aa: CASSRVRNEQFF
CDR3nt: TGCGCCAGCAGCCGCGTAAGGAATGAGCAGTTCTTC

j_gene: TRBJ2-3
d_gene: NA
abundance: NA
v_gene: TRBV7-2
CDR3aa: CASSWGQGGGATQYF
CDR3nt: TGTGCCAGCAGCTGGGGACAAGGCGGAGGAGCTACGCAGTATTTT

j_gene: TRBJ2-7
d_gene: NA
abundance: NA
v_gene: TRBV12-3/TRBV12-4
CDR3aa: CASSSPREASYEQYF
CDR3nt: TGTGCCAGCAGTTCCCCCAGGGAAGCCTCCTACGAGCAGTACTTC

j_gene: TRBJ2-1
d_gene: NA
abundance: many
v_gene: TRBV29-1
CDR3aa: CSVRRAAAYNEQFF
CDR3nt: TGCAGCGTCCGGAGAGCGGCGGCCTACAATGAGCAGTTCTTC

j_gene: TRBJ2-4
d_gene: NA
abundance: NA
v_gene: TRBV12-3/TRBV12-4
CDR3aa: CASTILAKNIQYF
CDR3nt: TGTGCCAGCACGATCCTAGCCAAAAACATTCAGTACTTC

j_gene: TRBJ2-7
d_gene: TRBD1
abundance: NA
v_gene: TRBV6-6
CDR3aa: CASSYDETGYYEQYF
CDR3nt: TGTGCCAGCAGTTACGACGAGACAGGGTACTACGAGCAGTACTTC

j_gene: TRBJ2-1
d_gene: NA
abundance: many
v_gene: TRBV29-1
CDR3aa: CSVEGSSYNEQFF
CDR3nt: TGCAGCGTTGAGGGGAGCTCCTACAATGAGCAGTTCTTC

j_gene: TRBJ1-6
d_gene: NA
abundance: NA
v_gene: TRBV2
CDR3aa: CASSGLGAGNSPLHF
CDR3nt: TGTGCCAGCAGCGGGCTCGGGGCTGGCAATTCACCCCTCCACTTT

j_gene: TRBJ1-2
d_gene: NA
abundance: many
v_gene: TRBV29-1
CDR3aa: CSVPAHSYGYTF
CDR3nt: TGCAGCGTTCCCGCCCATTCCTATGGCTACACCTTC

j_gene: TRBJ1-2
d_gene: TRBD1
abundance: NA
v_gene: TRBV30
CDR3aa: CAWSVQGQGTGYTF
CDR3nt: TGTGCCTGGAGTGTACAGGGACAGGGGACCGGCTACACCTTC

j_gene: TRBJ2-7
d_gene: NA
abundance: NA
v_gene: TRBV12-3/TRBV12-4
CDR3aa: CASSLTIYEQYF
CDR3nt: TGTGCCAGCAGTTTAACAATCTACGAGCAGTACTTC

j_gene: TRBJ1-4
d_gene: NA
abundance: many
v_gene: TRBV7-9
CDR3aa: CASSLRTLNEKLFF
CDR3nt: TGTGCCAGCAGCTTAAGGACACTGAATGAAAAACTGTTTTTT

j_gene: TRBJ2-2
d_gene: TRBD1
abundance: few
v_gene: TRBV20-1
CDR3aa: CSAPGTGGTGELFF
CDR3nt: TGCAGTGCCCCCGGGACAGGAGGCACCGGGGAGCTGTTTTTT

j_gene: TRBJ1-1
d_gene: NA
abundance: NA
v_gene: TRBV18
CDR3aa: CASSPGAGRSTEAFF
CDR3nt: TGTGCCAGCTCACCCGGAGCAGGGAGGAGCACTGAAGCTTTCTTT

j_gene: TRBJ2-1
d_gene: TRBD2
abundance: NA
v_gene: TRBV20-1
CDR3aa: CSAPTSSSNGQFF
CDR3nt: TGCAGTGCGCCGACTAGCAGTTCCAATGGGCAGTTCTTC

j_gene: TRBJ2-1
d_gene: NA
abundance: NA
v_gene: TRBV14
CDR3aa: CASSLWGGTAGNEQFF
CDR3nt: TGTGCCAGCAGCCTCTGGGGCGGGACAGCCGGCAATGAGCAGTTCTTC